What follows describes a single T cell receptor beta chain. Its antigen is undetermined. At collection, donors were nominally healthy, but unrecorded immune exposures were probable. The CDR3 loop spans 15 amino acids. The germline V gene has CDR1 MDHEN and CDR2 SYDVKM. V shed 6 bases and J 0 bases; nucleotides not matched to a gene: 7. The primer mix had 60 Vbeta and 13 Jbeta primers. The authors' processing: An analysis performed later counted around 86 million unique TCR beta chains (roughly 11 million of them shared). Data came from immunoSEQ multiplex PCR; TCRdb stores just in-frame clones and leaves some out. V and J calls and clone size are given by that table; D and trimming were obtained from the DNA. Seen here are roughly 180,000 clones, approximately 86% observed once, and the top ten hold approximately 1.6%. This record belongs to a study of cytomegalovirus exposure and HLA in healthy donors.

Study-wide results and limits: The presence/absence work took it that sequencing depth was about the same across donors. Cytomegalovirus-associated TCR beta chains were listed, numbering 150 to 200.

The chain combines TRBV28 with TRBJ2-7; 8 nucleotides agree with TRBD1. The TCR originated in a male donor in good health and CMV-seronegative. Sequenced material: PBMCs. The CDR3 DNA follows: TGTGCCAGCAGCAAAACAGGGGGTAGCTCCTACGAGCAGTACTTC. Its translation is CASSKTGGSSYEQYF.